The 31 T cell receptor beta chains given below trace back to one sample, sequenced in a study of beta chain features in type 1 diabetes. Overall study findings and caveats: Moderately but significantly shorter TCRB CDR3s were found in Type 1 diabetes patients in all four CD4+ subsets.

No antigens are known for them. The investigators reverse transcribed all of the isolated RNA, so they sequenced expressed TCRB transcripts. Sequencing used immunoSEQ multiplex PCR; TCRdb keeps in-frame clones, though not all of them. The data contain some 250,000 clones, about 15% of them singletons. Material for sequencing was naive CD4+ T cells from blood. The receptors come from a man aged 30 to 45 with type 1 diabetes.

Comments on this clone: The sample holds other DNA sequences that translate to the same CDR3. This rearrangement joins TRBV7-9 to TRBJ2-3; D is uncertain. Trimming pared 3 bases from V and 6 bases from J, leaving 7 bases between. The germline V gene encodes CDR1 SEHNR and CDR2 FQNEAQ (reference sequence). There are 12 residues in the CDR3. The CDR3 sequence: CASSFSSDTQYF. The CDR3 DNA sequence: TGTGCCAGCAGCTTCTCCTCGGATACGCAGTATTTT.

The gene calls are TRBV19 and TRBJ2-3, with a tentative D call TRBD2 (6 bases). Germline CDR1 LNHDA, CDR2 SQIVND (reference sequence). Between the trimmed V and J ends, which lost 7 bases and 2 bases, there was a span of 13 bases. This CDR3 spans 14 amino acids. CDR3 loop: CASNTGVDTDTQYF. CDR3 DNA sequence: TGTGCCAGTAATACGGGGGTTGACACAGATACGCAGTATTTT.

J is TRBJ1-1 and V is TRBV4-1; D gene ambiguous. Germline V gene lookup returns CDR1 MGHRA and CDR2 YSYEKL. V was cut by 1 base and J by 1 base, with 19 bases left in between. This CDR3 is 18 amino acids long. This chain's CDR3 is CASSQVIQRGPENTEAFF. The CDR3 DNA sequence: TGCGCCAGCAGCCAAGTAATCCAACGCGGGCCGGAGAACACTGAAGCTTTCTTT.

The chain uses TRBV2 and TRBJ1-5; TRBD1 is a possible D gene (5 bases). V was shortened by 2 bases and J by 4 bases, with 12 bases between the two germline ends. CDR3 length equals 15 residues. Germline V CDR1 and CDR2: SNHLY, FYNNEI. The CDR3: CASSEFPRQNQPQHF. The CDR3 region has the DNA TGTGCCAGCAGTGAATTCCCCCGACAGAATCAGCCCCAGCATTTT.

CDR3 bases: TGTGCCAGCAGCGTAGTCTCTAGCGGTTACAATGAGCAGTTCTTC. Protein: CASSVVSSGYNEQFF. The chain is built from TRBV9 and TRBJ2-1, with 7 bases matching TRBD2. Germline V gene lookup returns CDR1 SGDLS and CDR2 YYNGEE. The CDR3 contains 15 residues. The junction had 4 bases not matched to a gene; V was cut back by 0 bases and J by 4 bases.

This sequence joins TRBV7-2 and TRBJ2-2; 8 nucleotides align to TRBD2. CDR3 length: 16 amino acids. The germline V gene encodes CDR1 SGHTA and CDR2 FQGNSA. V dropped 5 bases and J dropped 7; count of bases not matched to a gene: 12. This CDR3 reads CASSPRASRGGGELFF. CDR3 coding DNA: TGTGCCAGCAGCCCGAGGGCCTCTCGGGGGGGCGGGGAGCTGTTTTTT.

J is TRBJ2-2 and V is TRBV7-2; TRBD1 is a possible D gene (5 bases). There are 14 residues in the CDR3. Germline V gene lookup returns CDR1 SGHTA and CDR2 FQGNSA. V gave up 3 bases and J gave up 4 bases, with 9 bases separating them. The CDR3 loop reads CASSLRQITGELFF. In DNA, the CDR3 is TGTGCCAGCAGCTTGCGACAGATCACCGGGGAGCTGTTTTTT.

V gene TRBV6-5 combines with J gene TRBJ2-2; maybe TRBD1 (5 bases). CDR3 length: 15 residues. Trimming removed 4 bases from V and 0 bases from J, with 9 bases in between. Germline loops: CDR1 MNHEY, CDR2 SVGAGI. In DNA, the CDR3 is TGTGCCAGCAGTTGGACACCTCCGAACACCGGGGAGCTGTTTTTT. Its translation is CASSWTPPNTGELFF.

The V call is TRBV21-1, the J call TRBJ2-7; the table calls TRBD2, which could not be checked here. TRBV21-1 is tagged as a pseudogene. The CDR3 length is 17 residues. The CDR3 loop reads CASSYWPFDSHSYEQYF. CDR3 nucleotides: TGTGCCAGCAGCTACTGGCCCTTCGACTCGCACTCCTACGAGCAGTACTTC.

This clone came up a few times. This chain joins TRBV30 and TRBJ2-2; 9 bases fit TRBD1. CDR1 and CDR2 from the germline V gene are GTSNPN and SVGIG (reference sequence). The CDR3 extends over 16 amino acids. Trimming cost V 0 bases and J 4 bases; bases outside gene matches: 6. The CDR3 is CAWSVLGTGRTGELFF. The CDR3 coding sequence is TGTGCCTGGAGTGTACTCGGGACAGGGCGCACCGGGGAGCTGTTTTTT.

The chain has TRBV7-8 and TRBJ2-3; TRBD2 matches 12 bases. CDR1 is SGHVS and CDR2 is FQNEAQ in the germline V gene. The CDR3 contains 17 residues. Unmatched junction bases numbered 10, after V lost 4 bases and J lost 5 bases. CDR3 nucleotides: TGTGCCAGCAGCTCATTTCTAGCGGGAGGGCCTGGAGATACGCAGTATTTT. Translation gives CASSSFLAGGPGDTQYF.

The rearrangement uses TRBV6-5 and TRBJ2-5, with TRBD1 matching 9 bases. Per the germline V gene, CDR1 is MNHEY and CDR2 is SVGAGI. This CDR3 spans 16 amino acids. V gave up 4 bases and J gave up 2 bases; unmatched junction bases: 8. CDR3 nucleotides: TGTGCCAGCAGTTTCGGACAGGGGAGGCGACAAGAGACCCAGTACTTC. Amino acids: CASSFGQGRRQETQYF.

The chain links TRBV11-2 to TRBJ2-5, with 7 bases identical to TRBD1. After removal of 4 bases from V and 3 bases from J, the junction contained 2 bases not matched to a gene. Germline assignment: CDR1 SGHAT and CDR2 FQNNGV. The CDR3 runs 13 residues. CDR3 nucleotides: TGTGCCAGCAGCTACGGACAGGAAGAGACCCAGTACTTC. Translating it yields CASSYGQEETQYF.

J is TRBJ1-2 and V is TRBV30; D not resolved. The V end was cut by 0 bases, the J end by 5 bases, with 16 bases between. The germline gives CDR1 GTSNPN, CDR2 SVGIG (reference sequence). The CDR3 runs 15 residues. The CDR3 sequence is CAWSVGGPSQYGYTF. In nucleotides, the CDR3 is TGTGCCTGGAGTGTAGGTGGGCCGAGTCAATATGGCTACACCTTC.

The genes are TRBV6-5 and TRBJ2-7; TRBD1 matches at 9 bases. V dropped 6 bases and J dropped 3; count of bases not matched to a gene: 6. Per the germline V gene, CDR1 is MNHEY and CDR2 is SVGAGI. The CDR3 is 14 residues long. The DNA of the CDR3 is TGTGCCAGCAGCCTGGCGGGACAGGGCTACGAGCAGTACTTC. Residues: CASSLAGQGYEQYF.

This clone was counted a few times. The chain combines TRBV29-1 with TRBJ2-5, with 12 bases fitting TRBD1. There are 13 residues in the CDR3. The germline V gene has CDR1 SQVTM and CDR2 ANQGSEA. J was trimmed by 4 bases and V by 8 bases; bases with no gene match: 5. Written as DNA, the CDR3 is TGCAGCACCCAGGGACAGGGGGCAGAGACCCAGTACTTC. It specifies CSTQGQGAETQYF.

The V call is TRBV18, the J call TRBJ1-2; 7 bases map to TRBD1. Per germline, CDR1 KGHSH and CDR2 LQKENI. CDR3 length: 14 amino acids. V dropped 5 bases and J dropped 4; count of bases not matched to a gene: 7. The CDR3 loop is CASSEQDRSYGYTF. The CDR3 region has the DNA TGTGCCAGCTCAGAACAGGACAGGAGCTATGGCTACACCTTC.

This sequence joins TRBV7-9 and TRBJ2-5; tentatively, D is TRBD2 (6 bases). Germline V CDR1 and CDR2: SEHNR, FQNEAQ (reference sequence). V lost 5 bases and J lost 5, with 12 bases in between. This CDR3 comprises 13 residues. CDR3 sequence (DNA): TGTGCCAGCAGCCTTTTGGGAGGCGAGACCCAGTACTTC. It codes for CASSLLGGETQYF.

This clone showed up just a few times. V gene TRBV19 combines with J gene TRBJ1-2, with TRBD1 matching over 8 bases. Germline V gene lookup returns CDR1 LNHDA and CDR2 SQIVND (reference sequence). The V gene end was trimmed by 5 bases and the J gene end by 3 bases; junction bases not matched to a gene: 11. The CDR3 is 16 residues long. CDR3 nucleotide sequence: TGTGCCAGTAGTCCCCATGGACAGGGCCACCACTATGGCTACACCTTC. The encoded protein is CASSPHGQGHHYGYTF.

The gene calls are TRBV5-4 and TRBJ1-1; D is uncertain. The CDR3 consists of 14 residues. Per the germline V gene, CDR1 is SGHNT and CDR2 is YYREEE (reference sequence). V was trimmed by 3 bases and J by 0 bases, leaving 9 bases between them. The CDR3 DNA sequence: TGTGCCAGCAGCTACAGTAGTCTGAACACTGAAGCTTTCTTT. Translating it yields CASSYSSLNTEAFF.

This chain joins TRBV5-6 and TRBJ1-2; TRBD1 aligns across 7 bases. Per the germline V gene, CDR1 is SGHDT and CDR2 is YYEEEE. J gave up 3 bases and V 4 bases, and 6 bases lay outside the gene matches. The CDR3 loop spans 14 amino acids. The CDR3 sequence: CASSQDRFYYGYTF. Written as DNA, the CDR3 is TGTGCCAGCAGCCAGGACAGGTTCTACTATGGCTACACCTTC.

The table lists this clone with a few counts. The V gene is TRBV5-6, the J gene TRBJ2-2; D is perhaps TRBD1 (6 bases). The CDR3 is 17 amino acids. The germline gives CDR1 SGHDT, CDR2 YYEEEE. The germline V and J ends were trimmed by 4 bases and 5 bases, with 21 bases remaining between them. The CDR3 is CASSPRIWGLRTGELFF. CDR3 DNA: TGTGCCAGCAGCCCTAGGATTTGGGGGCTAAGAACCGGGGAGCTGTTTTTT.

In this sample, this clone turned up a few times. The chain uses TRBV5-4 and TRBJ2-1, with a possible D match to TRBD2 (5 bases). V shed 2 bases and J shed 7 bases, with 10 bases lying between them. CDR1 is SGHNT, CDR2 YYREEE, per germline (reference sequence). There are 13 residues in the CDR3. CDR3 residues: CASSFGERNEQFF. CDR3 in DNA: TGTGCCAGCAGCTTCGGGGAGAGGAATGAGCAGTTCTTC.

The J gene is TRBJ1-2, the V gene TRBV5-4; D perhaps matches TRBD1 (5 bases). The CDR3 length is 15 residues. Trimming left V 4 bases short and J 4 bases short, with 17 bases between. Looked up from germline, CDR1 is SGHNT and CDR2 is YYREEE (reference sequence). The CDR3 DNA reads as TGTGCCAGCAGCCTCAGGGAAATTAAGCCCTATGGCTACACCTTC. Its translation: CASSLREIKPYGYTF. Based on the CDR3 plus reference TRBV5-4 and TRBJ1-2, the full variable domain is ETGVTQSPTHLIKTRGQQVTLRCSSQSGHNTVSWYQQALGQGPQFIFQYYREEENGRGNFPPRFSGLQFPNYSSELNVNALELDDSALYLCASSLREIKPYGYTFGSGTRLTVV.

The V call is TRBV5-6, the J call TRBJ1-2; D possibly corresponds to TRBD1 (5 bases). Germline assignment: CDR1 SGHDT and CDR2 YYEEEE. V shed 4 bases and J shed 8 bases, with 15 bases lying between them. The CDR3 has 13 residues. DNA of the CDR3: TGTGCCAGCAGCCCAGGGTTTGGGTGGGGCTACACCTTC. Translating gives CASSPGFGWGYTF.

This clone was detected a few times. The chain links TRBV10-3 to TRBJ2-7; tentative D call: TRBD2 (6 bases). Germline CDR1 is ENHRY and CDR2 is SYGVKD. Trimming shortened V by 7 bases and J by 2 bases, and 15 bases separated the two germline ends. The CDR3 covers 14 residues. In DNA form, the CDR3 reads TGTGCCATCAATGGGGAGGAGGGAGCCTACGAGCAGTACTTC. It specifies CAINGEEGAYEQYF.

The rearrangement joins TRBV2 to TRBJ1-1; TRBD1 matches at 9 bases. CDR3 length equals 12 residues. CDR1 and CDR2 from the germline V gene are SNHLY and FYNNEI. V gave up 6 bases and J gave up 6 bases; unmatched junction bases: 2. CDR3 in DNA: TGTGCCAGCAGGGGGACAGGGCCTGAAGCTTTCTTT. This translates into CASRGTGPEAFF.

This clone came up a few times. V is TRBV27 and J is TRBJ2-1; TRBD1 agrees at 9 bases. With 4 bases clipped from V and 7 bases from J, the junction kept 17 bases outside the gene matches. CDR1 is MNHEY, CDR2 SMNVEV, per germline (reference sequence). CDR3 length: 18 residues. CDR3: CASSSWIVRTGVENEQFF. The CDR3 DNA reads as TGTGCCAGCAGTTCCTGGATTGTGAGGACAGGGGTGGAAAATGAGCAGTTCTTC.

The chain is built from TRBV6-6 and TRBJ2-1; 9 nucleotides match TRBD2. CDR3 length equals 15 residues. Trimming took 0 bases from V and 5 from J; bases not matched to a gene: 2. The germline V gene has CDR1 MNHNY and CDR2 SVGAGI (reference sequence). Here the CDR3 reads CASSYSTSGHNEQFF. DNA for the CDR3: TGTGCCAGCAGTTACTCGACTAGCGGCCACAATGAGCAGTTCTTC.

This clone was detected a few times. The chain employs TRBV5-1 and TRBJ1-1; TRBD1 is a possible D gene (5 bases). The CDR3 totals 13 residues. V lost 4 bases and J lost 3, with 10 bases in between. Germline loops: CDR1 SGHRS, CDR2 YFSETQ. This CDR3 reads CASSPGGDTEAFF. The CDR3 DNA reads TGCGCCAGCAGCCCTGGAGGGGACACTGAAGCTTTCTTT.

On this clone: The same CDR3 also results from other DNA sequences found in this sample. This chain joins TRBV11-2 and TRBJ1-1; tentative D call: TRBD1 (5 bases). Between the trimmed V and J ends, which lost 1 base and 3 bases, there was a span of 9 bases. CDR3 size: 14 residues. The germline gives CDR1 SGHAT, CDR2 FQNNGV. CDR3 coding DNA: TGTGCCAGCAGCTTAGTGGGAGGGGACACTGAAGCTTTCTTT. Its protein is CASSLVGGDTEAFF. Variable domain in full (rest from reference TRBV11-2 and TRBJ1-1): EAGVAQSPRYKIIEKRQSVAFWCNPISGHATLYWYQQILGQGPKLLIQFQNNGVVDDSQLPKDRFSAERLKGVDSTLKIQPAKLEDSAVYLCASSLVGGDTEAFFGQGTRLTVV.